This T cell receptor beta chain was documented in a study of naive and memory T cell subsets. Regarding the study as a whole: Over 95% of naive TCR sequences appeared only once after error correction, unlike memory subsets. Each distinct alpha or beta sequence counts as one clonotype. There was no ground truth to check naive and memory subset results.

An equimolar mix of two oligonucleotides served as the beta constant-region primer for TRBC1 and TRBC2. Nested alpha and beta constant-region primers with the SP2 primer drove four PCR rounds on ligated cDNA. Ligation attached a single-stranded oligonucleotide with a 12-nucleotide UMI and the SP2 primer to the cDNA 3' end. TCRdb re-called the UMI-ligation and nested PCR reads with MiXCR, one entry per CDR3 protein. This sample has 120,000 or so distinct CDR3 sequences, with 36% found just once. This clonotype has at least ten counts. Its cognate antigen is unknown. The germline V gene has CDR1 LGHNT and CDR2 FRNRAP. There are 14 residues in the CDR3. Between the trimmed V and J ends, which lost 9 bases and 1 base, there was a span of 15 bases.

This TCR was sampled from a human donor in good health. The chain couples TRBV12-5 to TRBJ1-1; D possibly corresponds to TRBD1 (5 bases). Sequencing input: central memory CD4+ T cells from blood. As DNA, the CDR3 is TGTGCTAGCCGGGGGGAGGGCGAGAACACTGAAGCTTTCTTT. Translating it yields CASRGEGENTEAFF.